This T cell receptor beta chain derives from a study of long-term antiretroviral therapy in people with HIV. Study summary: There is a gap of about a decade between the earliest samples and the later 2015 immediate-ART recommendation. Study results and limitations: Dating from about 2004 to 2018, the blood was possibly obtained under older ART regimens. Patients on ART gained diversity, which nonetheless stayed below transplant donor controls. Documentation of ART adherence, viral resistance or therapy changes was absent.

V was cut by 3 bases and J by 2 bases, with 8 bases left in between. This CDR3 contains 13 residues. Germline V gene sequence: CDR1 SNHLY, CDR2 FYNNEI. Notes on this clone: Its specificity is not known.

The run of the v3.0 immunoSEQ assay was at survey level. The data were produced by immunoSEQ multiplex PCR, yet TCRdb's version contains in-frame clones alone and is incomplete. The sample consists of 35,000 to 40,000 clones, 80% to 90% of them appearing once. This chain uses TRBV2 with TRBJ2-7; D not resolved. The clonotype comes from a man aged 18-30 years with HIV. Sequenced material: unsorted PBMCs, taken 2.2 years after starting antiretroviral therapy. CDR3 sequence (DNA): TGTGCCAGCAGTGATCTGCCGGCCTACGAGCAGTACTTC. Its protein is CASSDLPAYEQYF.